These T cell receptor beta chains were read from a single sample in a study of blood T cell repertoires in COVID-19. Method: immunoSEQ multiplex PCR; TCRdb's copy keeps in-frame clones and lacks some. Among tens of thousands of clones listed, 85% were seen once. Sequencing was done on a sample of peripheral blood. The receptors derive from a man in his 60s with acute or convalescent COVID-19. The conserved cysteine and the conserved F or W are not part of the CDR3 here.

ASLPTGGNTDTQY | TRBJ2-3 | TRBV5-1
ASSRRTSGRDTDTQY | TRBJ2-3 | TRBV6-6
ASTPLAGSYNEQF | TRBJ2-1 | TRBV6-4
ASSQSGTGGTYGYT | TRBJ1-2 | TRBV16
ASRDRGVST | TRBJ1-2 | TRBV3-1/TRBV3-2
SVQESNQPQH | TRBJ1-5 | TRBV29-1
ASSHPRLGQIHYGYT | TRBJ1-2 | TRBV7-2
ASSLVARGSEAF | TRBJ1-1 | TRBV11-2
ASRRDSFNYT | TRBJ1-2 | TRBV2
AWSVGVLHQPQH | TRBJ1-5 | TRBV30
ASITSTGGRTDTQY | TRBJ2-3 | TRBV10-2
ASSLDGGLMNTEAF | TRBJ1-1 | TRBV5-1
ASSIRQGIPYEQY | TRBJ2-7 | TRBV7-8
ASSLARPSNTGELF | TRBJ2-2 | TRBV7-9
ASRWGRDTEAF | TRBJ1-1 | TRBV2
ASSQGDMNTEAF | TRBJ1-1 | TRBV4-2
ASIGQRTNEKLF | TRBJ1-4 | TRBV2
ASRPGGDTEAF | TRBJ1-1 | TRBV12-3/TRBV12-4
ASSSSRDRGGHEQF | TRBJ2-1 | TRBV6-2/TRBV6-3
SVERGYTGELF | TRBJ2-2 | TRBV29-1
ASSVWRGPGETQY | TRBJ2-5 | TRBV9
ASSGWGTPQETQY | TRBJ2-5 | TRBV2
ASSYTGTSGRGGYNEQF | TRBJ2-1 | TRBV5-4
ASSPPLRGHWNEQF | TRBJ2-1 | TRBV18
ASSSQNSNQPQH | TRBJ1-5 | TRBV11-2
ASLLGGALLHEQY | TRBJ2-7 | TRBV7-2
ASSLGWGDSHTEAF | TRBJ1-1 | TRBV19
ASRPGTGSYTEAF | TRBJ1-1 | TRBV3-1/TRBV3-2
ASSRASAGETQY | TRBJ2-5 | TRBV5-1
ASSLRQGIGELF | TRBJ2-2 | TRBV7-2
ASSLGAGAYNEQF | TRBJ2-1 | TRBV11-3
ASSPGLAGPSNTDTQY | TRBJ2-3 | TRBV18